The 23 T cell receptor beta chains below were found in one sample sequenced in a study of cytomegalovirus exposure and HLA in healthy donors. Clones were sequenced by immunoSEQ multiplex PCR, and TCRdb holds only the in-frame ones, with some missing. Counted here are about 260,000 clones, 90% occurring once; the ten biggest clones make up 3% to 3.5%. Sequencing was performed on PBMCs. Receptors were obtained from a woman aged 30 to 39 in good health and CMV-seronegative.

This chain uses TRBV7-2 with TRBJ2-7; D is ambiguous. Germline CDR1 reads SGHTA; CDR2 reads FQGNSA. The CDR3 is 14 residues long. V dropped 4 bases and J dropped 6 bases, with 16 bases sitting between them. The chain's CDR3 is CASSSGGPLGEQYF. The CDR3 DNA reads as TGTGCCAGCAGCTCCGGCGGCCCTCTAGGCGAGCAGTACTTC. Based on the CDR3 plus reference TRBV7-2 and TRBJ2-7, the full variable domain is GAGVSQSPSNKVTEKGKDVELRCDPISGHTALYWYRQSLGQGLEFLIYFQGNSAPDKSGLPSDRFSAERTGGSVSTLTIQRTQQEDSAVYLCASSSGGPLGEQYFGPGTRLTVT.

The chain recombines TRBV11-3 with TRBJ2-7; TRBD2 agrees at 7 bases. From germline, CDR1 is SGHNT and CDR2 YENEEA. Unmatched junction bases numbered 7, after V lost 2 bases and J lost 3 bases. The CDR3 runs to 15 residues. The CDR3 spells CASSLTSARVYEQYF. The CDR3 coding sequence is TGTGCCAGCAGCTTAACTAGCGCGAGAGTCTACGAGCAGTACTTC.

The genes are TRBV7-8 and TRBJ2-2; perhaps TRBD2 as D (7 bases). This CDR3 spans 16 amino acids. The germline CDR1 and CDR2 sequences are SGHVS and FQNEAQ. V lost 3 bases to trimming and J lost 5 bases, with 16 bases between them. CDR3 DNA: TGTGCCAGCAGCTTTGGAGGTGGGAGGGGGACCGGGGAGCTGTTTTTT. Protein: CASSFGGGRGTGELFF. Filled out from reference TRBV7-8 and TRBJ2-2, the complete variable domain reads GAGVSQSPRYKVAKRGQDVALRCDPISGHVSLFWYQQALGQGPEFLTYFQNEAQLDKSGLPSDRFFAERPEGSVSTLKIQRTQQEDSAVYLCASSFGGGRGTGELFFGEGSRLTVL.

The V gene is TRBV14, the J gene TRBJ2-2, with D unclear. Germline CDR1 SGHDN, CDR2 FVKESK. V lost 1 base and J 4 bases, leaving 4 bases between the germline ends. The CDR3 sequence is 13 residues long. CDR3 in DNA: TGTGCCAGCAGCCAAGTGGGCACCGGGGAGCTGTTTTTT. This sequence encodes CASSQVGTGELFF. The whole variable domain, filled in from reference TRBV14 and TRBJ2-2, reads EAGVTQFPSHSVIEKGQTVTLRCDPISGHDNLYWYRRVMGKEIKFLLHFVKESKQDESGMPNNRFLAERTGGTYSTLKVQPAELEDSGVYFCASSQVGTGELFFGEGSRLTVL.

V gene TRBV4-1 combines with J gene TRBJ2-1; 8 nucleotides line up with TRBD2. V dropped 4 bases and J dropped 2; count of bases not matched to a gene: 4. The CDR3 runs to 15 residues. Germline V gene lookup returns CDR1 MGHRA and CDR2 YSYEKL. The CDR3 is CASSLSGEAYNEQFF. The CDR3 bases are TGCGCCAGCAGCCTTAGCGGGGAGGCCTACAATGAGCAGTTCTTC.

The V call is TRBV6-1, the J call TRBJ1-1; possibly TRBD1 for D (5 bases). Per germline, CDR1 MNHNS and CDR2 SASEGT. There are 14 residues in the CDR3. Trimming shortened V by 7 bases and J by 2 bases, and 14 bases separated the two germline ends. CDR3 loop: CASNLQGVNTEAFF. CDR3 nucleotides: TGTGCCAGCAACCTTCAGGGAGTTAACACTGAAGCTTTCTTT.

V and J are TRBV9 and TRBJ2-7; 8 positions agree with TRBD2. V lost 0 bases and J lost 5; bases outside the gene matches: 7. Germline CDR1 and CDR2: SGDLS and YYNGEE. The CDR3 consists of 15 residues. The CDR3 DNA follows: TGTGCCAGCAGCGTAGATGGGACTAGGGGCGACGAGCAGTACTTC. Residues: CASSVDGTRGDEQYF.

The chain uses TRBV5-4 and TRBJ2-5, with a possible D match to TRBD1 (6 bases). CDR3 length: 15 amino acids. Trimming shortened V by 2 bases and J by 0 bases, and 11 bases separated the two germline ends. The germline gives CDR1 SGHNT, CDR2 YYREEE (reference sequence). CDR3 sequence reads: CASSFGRTDQETQYF. The CDR3 nucleotides read TGTGCCAGCAGCTTCGGGCGGACAGACCAAGAGACCCAGTACTTC.

This clone has a single count. The chain recombines TRBV6-1 with TRBJ2-7, with D possibly being TRBD1 or TRBD2 (5 bases each). Germline CDR1 is MNHNS and CDR2 is SASEGT. Trimming left V 2 bases short and J 3 bases short, with 23 bases between. This CDR3 region has 18 residues. The CDR3 protein is CASSESEGFITGLYEQYF. As DNA, the CDR3 is TGTGCCAGCAGTGAAAGCGAGGGGTTTATTACGGGCCTCTACGAGCAGTACTTC.

The gene calls are TRBV11-3 and TRBJ2-7, with 11 bases lining up with TRBD1. CDR1 SGHNT and CDR2 YENEEA come from the germline V gene. V shed 7 bases, J shed 3 bases, and the junction held 2 bases outside the gene matches. This CDR3 is built from 13 residues. CDR3 nucleotides: TGTGCCAGCAAGGGACAGGGGGTCTACGAGCAGTACTTC. The encoded protein is CASKGQGVYEQYF.

V usage is TRBV4-1 and J usage is TRBJ1-2, with D perhaps matching TRBD1 (6 bases). This CDR3 is 16 amino acids long. From germline, CDR1 is MGHRA and CDR2 YSYEKL. V dropped 0 bases and J dropped 8 bases, with 19 bases sitting between them. CDR3 nucleotide sequence: TGCGCCAGCAGCCAAGATGGGCAGGGGCGCTCGGGAGGCTACACCTTC. Protein sequence: CASSQDGQGRSGGYTF.

V gene TRBV5-1 combines with J gene TRBJ2-5; a possible D gene is TRBD1 (6 bases). The ends were cut back, 2 bases at V and 2 bases at J, with 13 bases in the middle. The CDR3 runs 15 residues. Per germline, CDR1 SGHRS and CDR2 YFSETQ. CDR3: CASSFRDNHQETQYF. CDR3 in DNA: TGCGCCAGCAGCTTTCGGGACAACCATCAAGAGACCCAGTACTTC.

The chain uses TRBV14 and TRBJ2-5; no clear D gene. The CDR3 loop spans 15 amino acids. The V end lost 1 base, the J end lost 4 bases, and 13 bases lay between the germline ends. Germline V gene lookup returns CDR1 SGHDN and CDR2 FVKESK. CDR3 region: CASSQGWAVGETQYF. The CDR3 coding sequence is TGTGCCAGCAGCCAAGGTTGGGCGGTAGGAGAGACCCAGTACTTC.

The gene calls are TRBV2 and TRBJ2-3; D is undetermined. The CDR3 has 13 residues. Looked up from germline, CDR1 is SNHLY and CDR2 is FYNNEI. The germline V and J ends were trimmed by 2 bases and 2 bases, with 5 bases remaining between them. CDR3 coding DNA: TGTGCCAGCAGTGAACTATTCACAGATACGCAGTATTTT. Translated: CASSELFTDTQYF.

This rearrangement joins TRBV5-5 to TRBJ2-3; D unclear. Germline CDR1 and CDR2: SGHKS and YYEKEE (reference sequence). This CDR3 comprises 16 residues. Deletions cut 0 bases from V and 0 bases from J, with 11 bases between. DNA of the CDR3: TGTGCCAGCAGCTTGGAGGGTAGACCTAGCACAGATACGCAGTATTTT. The encoded protein is CASSLEGRPSTDTQYF.

This chain joins TRBV4-3 and TRBJ2-3; 7 nucleotides align to TRBD2. Trimming took 0 bases from V and 0 from J; bases not matched to a gene: 6. The CDR3 consists of 17 residues. Looked up from germline, CDR1 is LGHNA and CDR2 is YSLEER. This chain's CDR3 is CASSQDTGRGSTDTQYF. CDR3 nucleotides: TGCGCCAGCAGCCAAGATACTGGGCGGGGGAGCACAGATACGCAGTATTTT.

The rearrangement uses TRBV27 and TRBJ2-7; the D call may be TRBD1 or TRBD2 (5 bases each). V lost 8 bases and J 0 bases, leaving 11 bases between the germline ends. This CDR3 region has 13 residues. Germline V gene sequence: CDR1 MNHEY, CDR2 SMNVEV (reference sequence). The CDR3: CASGRQSSYEQYF. In DNA, the CDR3 is TGTGCCAGCGGGAGACAGTCCTCCTACGAGCAGTACTTC.

The chain employs TRBV5-6 and TRBJ1-4; D remains ambiguous. Trimming stripped 0 bases from V and 5 bases from J, with 11 bases between. Germline-derived CDR1 and CDR2 are SGHDT and YYEEEE. CDR3 length: 15 amino acids. CDR3 nucleotides: TGTGCCAGCAGCTTGGCCCCTGGACCGAATGAAAAACTGTTTTTT. Translation: CASSLAPGPNEKLFF.

The chain is built from TRBV7-9 and TRBJ1-1; 9 bases map to TRBD1. J lost 1 base, V lost 9 bases, and 12 bases had no gene match. CDR3 length: 16 amino acids. CDR1 and CDR2 (germline): SEHNR, FQNEAQ (reference sequence). The CDR3 nucleotides read TGTGCCAGTAAACCCACCCGGACAGGGGCGAACACTGAAGCTTTCTTT. This translates into CASKPTRTGANTEAFF.

The genes are TRBV4-2 and TRBJ2-7, with 8 bases identical to TRBD1. The CDR3 is made up of 17 amino acids. With 2 bases clipped from V and 0 bases from J, the junction kept 9 bases outside the gene matches. Germline V gene lookup returns CDR1 LGHNA and CDR2 YNFKEQ. The CDR3 reads CASSQLARTGSSYEQYF. The CDR3 nucleotides are TGTGCCAGCAGCCAACTGGCTAGGACAGGGAGCTCCTACGAGCAGTACTTC.

The V gene is TRBV11-2, the J gene TRBJ2-7; perhaps TRBD2 as D (5 bases). The V and J ends lost 8 bases and 0 bases respectively, with 8 bases between them. The CDR3 consists of 12 residues. Germline V lookup: CDR1 SGHAT, CDR2 FQNNGV. CDR3 sequence reads: CASGADSYEQYF. DNA of the CDR3: TGTGCCAGCGGAGCGGACTCCTACGAGCAGTACTTC.

The genes are TRBV27 and TRBJ2-7, with D maybe TRBD2 (5 bases). The CDR3 runs 16 residues. The germline gives CDR1 MNHEY, CDR2 SMNVEV (reference sequence). Trimming took off 4 bases at V and 3 bases at J, with 19 bases between the two ends. CDR3 coding DNA: TGTGCCAGCAGTTCACCCCCAGCGGAGTTGGGCTACGAGCAGTACTTC. It encodes CASSSPPAELGYEQYF.

The V gene is TRBV18, the J gene TRBJ2-1; TRBD2 might be the D (7 bases). Germline V gene data show CDR1 as KGHSH and CDR2 as LQKENI. The CDR3 runs to 15 residues. V was pared by 1 base and J by 3 bases, with 10 bases between. The CDR3: CASSPQGGFYNEQFF. CDR3 nucleotide sequence: TGTGCCAGCTCACCACAGGGGGGGTTCTACAATGAGCAGTTCTTC.